This T cell receptor (beta chain) was sequenced in a study of shared clonotypes between healthy human individuals. The germline gives CDR1 SEHNR, CDR2 FQNEAQ (reference sequence). CDR3 length: 14 amino acids. Trimming left V 6 bases short and J 0 bases short, with 12 bases between. CD45RO-negative, CCR7-selected cells formed the naive CD8 fraction, which excluded terminally differentiated effector memory CD45RA+ cells. TCRdb's copy holds only in-frame clones and misses some; the assay was immunoSEQ multiplex PCR. The repertoire includes 600,000 or so clones, 95% of them detected once, and approximately 0.11% sits in the top ten.

The receptor comes from a woman aged 30 to 39 in good health. Sequenced sample: naive CD8+ T cells sorted from blood. This chain uses TRBV7-9 with TRBJ2-7, with a tentative D call TRBD2 (5 bases). The CDR3, as DNA: TGTGCCAGCAGATCCGGGAACTTCTCCTACGAGCAGTACTTC. It yields the protein CASRSGNFSYEQYF.